These T cell receptor beta chains were read from a single sample in a study of blood T cell repertoires in COVID-19. Produced via immunoSEQ multiplex PCR; TCRdb's table is partial and in-frame only. This sample carries roughly 200,000 clones, less than 85% of them seen once, and the ten largest clones take around 20%. Specimen: PBMCs or T cells enriched from blood (not recorded which). The receptors come from a man aged 40-50 years who had recovered from COVID-19. CDR3s include the opening cysteine and the closing phenylalanine or tryptophan. D genes are given only for firm matches. Some rows mark clone size as missing; the rest say once, few, many or name a class of expanded clone.

TGTGCCAGCAGCGCCACAGGGGGCAGGCAGACCCAGTACTTC | CASSATGGRQTQYF | TRBJ2-5 | TRBV9 | TRBD1 | -
TGTGCCAGCAGTGGACTAGCCTACGAGCAGTACTTC | CASSGLAYEQYF | TRBJ2-7 | TRBV12-3/TRBV12-4 | TRBD2 | -
TGTGCCAGCAGTGGTTATCGTGACACTGAAGCTTTCTTT | CASSGYRDTEAFF | TRBJ1-1 | TRBV2 | - | few
TGCGCCAGCAGCAAGAGGACAGGAGGACCTAACTATGGCTACACCTTC | CASSKRTGGPNYGYTF | TRBJ1-2 | TRBV4-1 | TRBD1 | -
TGTGCCAGCAGCTCGGGACTAGCGGGAGCCTACGAGCAGTACTTC | CASSSGLAGAYEQYF | TRBJ2-7 | TRBV13 | TRBD2 | -
TGTGCCAGCTCACCTACGGGACAGGGATCCTACGAGCAGTACTTC | CASSPTGQGSYEQYF | TRBJ2-7 | TRBV18 | TRBD1 | -
TGTGCCAGCAGCTCCCGACGTACTCAAGGGAGCACTGAAGCTTTCTTT | CASSSRRTQGSTEAFF | TRBJ1-1 | TRBV7-9 | - | -
TGTGCCAGCAGCTTACACAGGACCAATGAGCAGTTCTTC | CASSLHRTNEQFF | TRBJ2-1 | TRBV11-2 | - | -
TGTGCCTGGAGTGTATCCCGGACAGGGTCGTTGAACACTGAAGCTTTCTTT | CAWSVSRTGSLNTEAFF | TRBJ1-1 | TRBV30 | TRBD1 | -
TGTGCCAGCAGCCAGCAAGGACTAGCGGGGAAAACCCTGTACCAAGAGACCCAGTACTTC | CASSQQGLAGKTLYQETQYF | TRBJ2-5 | TRBV14 | TRBD2 | -
TGTGCCAGCCGACAGGACACTGAAGCTTTCTTT | CASRQDTEAFF | TRBJ1-1 | TRBV18 | - | -
TGTGCCAGCAGTGAAGCGCCTGGGCGGGAGGCTGGCGAGCAGTACTTC | CASSEAPGREAGEQYF | TRBJ2-7 | TRBV6-1 | TRBD2 | -
TGTGCCAGCAGTTCGGGACAGGGGGGATCCTACAATGAGCAGTTCTTC | CASSSGQGGSYNEQFF | TRBJ2-1 | TRBV6-5 | TRBD1 | -
TGTGCCAGCAGCCTCACTAGCGGCGGGGGGGATACGCAGTATTTT | CASSLTSGGGDTQYF | TRBJ2-3 | TRBV5-6 | TRBD2 | -
TGTGCCTGGATAACACGGGAACCCGCGGGCGACAATGAGCAGTTCTTC | CAWITREPAGDNEQFF | TRBJ2-1 | TRBV30 | - | -
TGCGCCAGCAGCTTGGACCGGGGAGAGTATGGCTACACCTTC | CASSLDRGEYGYTF | TRBJ1-2 | TRBV5-1 | - | -
TGTGCCAGCAGTGTAGACAGGGCAAATGAGCAGTTCTTC | CASSVDRANEQFF | TRBJ2-1 | TRBV6-4 | TRBD1 | -
TGTGCCAGCAGTTGGGATAAGACAGGTAGCAATCAGCCCCAGCATTTT | CASSWDKTGSNQPQHF | TRBJ1-5 | TRBV6-2/TRBV6-3 | - | few
TGTGCCAGCTCACCACCGGCCACAGGGAGCACCATATATTTT | CASSPPATGSTIYF | TRBJ1-3 | TRBV18 | - | -
TGTGCCATCAGGGGGACAGTGAACACTGAAGCTTTCTTT | CAIRGTVNTEAFF | TRBJ1-1 | TRBV10-3 | TRBD1 | -
TGTGCCATCACTAAGACAGGGGATCGCTCCTACGAGCAGTACTTC | CAITKTGDRSYEQYF | TRBJ2-7 | TRBV10-3 | TRBD1 | -
TGTGCCAGTAGTATAGAAGCAGGTAGCACAGATACGCAGTATTTT | CASSIEAGSTDTQYF | TRBJ2-3 | TRBV19 | - | few
TGCGCCAGCAGCCAAGAGCCCGAGACTTCCGTAGCAGATACGCAGTATTTT | CASSQEPETSVADTQYF | TRBJ2-3 | TRBV4-3 | - | -
TGTGCCAGCAGCTCTCGTTCGCCGGGAGGGATCTCCTACAATGAGCAGTTCTTC | CASSSRSPGGISYNEQFF | TRBJ2-1 | TRBV7-9 | TRBD2 | -
TGTGCCAGCAGCAAAGGGGGCGCGGGAGACTCCTACGAGCAGTACTTC | CASSKGGAGDSYEQYF | TRBJ2-7 | TRBV7-9 | - | -
TGTGCCAGCAGCGTAGACGACAGGTTCTACAATGAGCAGTTCTTC | CASSVDDRFYNEQFF | TRBJ2-1 | TRBV9 | - | -
TGTGCCATCGGATTTGGACAGGGAACCAGAGACGAGCAGTACTTC | CAIGFGQGTRDEQYF | TRBJ2-7 | TRBV10-3 | TRBD1 | -
TGTGCCAGCAGGCAGGGTTTTTCCAAAAACATTCAGTACTTC | CASRQGFSKNIQYF | TRBJ2-4 | TRBV28 | - | -
TGCAGTGTCAGCGAATACTACGAGCAGTACTTC | CSVSEYYEQYF | TRBJ2-7 | TRBV20-1 | - | -
TGTGCCAGCACCTCTTCCCCCCACAGGGCAAGCTCTGGGGCCAACGTCCTGACTTTC | CASTSSPHRASSGANVLTF | TRBJ2-6 | TRBV27 | - | -
TGCGCCAGCAGCGTTGCAGGGATCTCTGGAAACACCATATATTTT | CASSVAGISGNTIYF | TRBJ1-3 | TRBV5-1 | - | once
TGTGCCAGCAGTGACTCCGGGACTAGCGGGACAGATACGCAGTATTTT | CASSDSGTSGTDTQYF | TRBJ2-3 | TRBV6-4 | TRBD2 | medium-sized
TGTGCCAGCAGCTCCGTGGGGGGCACTGAAGCTTTCTTT | CASSSVGGTEAFF | TRBJ1-1 | TRBV11-3 | - | -
TGCAGCGGCTCATTGTCAGGGGGCCTCTTCGGTGAGCAGTTCTTC | CSGSLSGGLFGEQFF | TRBJ2-1 | TRBV29-1 | TRBD1 | -
TGTGCCAGCAGCAAAGGACAGGGGGCGCCTGACAAAGGAGCTTTCTTT | CASSKGQGAPDKGAFF | TRBJ1-1 | TRBV11-3 | TRBD1 | -
TGTGCCAGCAGCAGTACAGGGAGCAATCAGCCCCAGCATTTT | CASSSTGSNQPQHF | TRBJ1-5 | TRBV7-9 | - | -
TGTGCCAGCAGCCCTATCGGGACAGTTGGAAACACCATATATTTT | CASSPIGTVGNTIYF | TRBJ1-3 | TRBV13 | TRBD1 | -
TGTGCCTGGAGTGTATGGGACAGGGGTAGGACTAATGAAAAACTGTTTTTT | CAWSVWDRGRTNEKLFF | TRBJ1-4 | TRBV30 | TRBD1 | -
TGTGCTAGTGGTTTGGTGGTCTCGGGGGGGCTGAATTCACCCCTCCACTTT | CASGLVVSGGLNSPLHF | TRBJ1-6 | TRBV12-5 | - | -
TGTGCCAGCAGCCAAGATAGGAGGAATCAGCCCCAGCATTTT | CASSQDRRNQPQHF | TRBJ1-5 | TRBV3-1/TRBV3-2 | - | -
TGTGCCAGCAGTTACGGTTTCACTCGCACAGATACGCAGTATTTT | CASSYGFTRTDTQYF | TRBJ2-3 | TRBV6-5 | - | once
TGTGCCAGCAGTTTCCGGACAGTAGGGACTGAAGCTTTCTTT | CASSFRTVGTEAFF | TRBJ1-1 | TRBV27 | - | -
TGTGCTAGTGGTTTGTTAGAGAACACTGAAGCTTTCTTT | CASGLLENTEAFF | TRBJ1-1 | TRBV12-5 | - | -
TGTGCCAGCTCACCCGACAGGGGATCAACTAATGAAAAACTGTTTTTT | CASSPDRGSTNEKLFF | TRBJ1-4 | TRBV18 | TRBD1 | once
TGTGCCAGCAGCTTGGGACAGGGATTAGCCTCCTACGAGCAGTACTTC | CASSLGQGLASYEQYF | TRBJ2-7 | TRBV5-5 | TRBD1 | -
TGTGCCAGCACGGGCGGGATTAAGAACGAGCAGTACTTC | CASTGGIKNEQYF | TRBJ2-7 | TRBV2 | - | -
TGCGCCAGCAGCCAAGAGTCCGGGACAGGAGCGTACGAGCAGTACTTC | CASSQESGTGAYEQYF | TRBJ2-7 | TRBV4-1 | TRBD1 | once
TGTGCCAGCAGCTTAGCGTCCCGCGCGGGAACGAACACCGGGGAGCTGTTTTTT | CASSLASRAGTNTGELFF | TRBJ2-2 | TRBV7-2 | - | -